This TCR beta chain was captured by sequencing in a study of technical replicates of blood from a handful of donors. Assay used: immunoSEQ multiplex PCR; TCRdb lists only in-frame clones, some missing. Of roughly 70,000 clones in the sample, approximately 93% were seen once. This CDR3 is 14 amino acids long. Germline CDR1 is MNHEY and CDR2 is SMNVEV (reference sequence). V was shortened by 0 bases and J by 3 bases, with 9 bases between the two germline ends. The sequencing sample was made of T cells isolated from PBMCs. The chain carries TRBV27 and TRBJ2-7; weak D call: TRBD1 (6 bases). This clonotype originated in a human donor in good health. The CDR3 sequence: CASSLSGAVYEQYF. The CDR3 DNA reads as TGTGCCAGCAGTTTATCGGGGGCAGTCTACGAGCAGTACTTC.